The clone carrying this T cell receptor beta chain has only a few counts. The antigen is unknown. TCRdb analysed the 5' RACE reads with MiXCR anew, one entry per CDR3 protein. The table includes some 180,000 distinct CDR3 sequences, over 15% detected once. These data come from a study of CD8 T cells in ankylosing spondylitis. Broader study findings: Seemingly distinctive of ankylosing spondylitis blood was a TCR beta motif formed by eight highly homologous variants.

Germline CDR1 and CDR2: SGHNT and YYREEE (reference sequence). The CDR3 is 19 residues long. Trimming took 4 bases from V and 0 from J; bases not matched to a gene: 13. Sequences were obtained from blood, either unsorted or a sorted T cell fraction (not recorded which). The rearrangement uses TRBV5-4 and TRBJ2-4, with 10 bases matching TRBD1. This receptor was taken from a male donor aged 5 to 29 with ankylosing spondylitis or in good health (not recorded which). The CDR3: CASSPLGQGVSLAKNIQYF. The CDR3, as DNA: TGTGCCAGCAGCCCCCTTGGACAGGGGGTATCACTAGCCAAAAACATTCAGTACTTC.